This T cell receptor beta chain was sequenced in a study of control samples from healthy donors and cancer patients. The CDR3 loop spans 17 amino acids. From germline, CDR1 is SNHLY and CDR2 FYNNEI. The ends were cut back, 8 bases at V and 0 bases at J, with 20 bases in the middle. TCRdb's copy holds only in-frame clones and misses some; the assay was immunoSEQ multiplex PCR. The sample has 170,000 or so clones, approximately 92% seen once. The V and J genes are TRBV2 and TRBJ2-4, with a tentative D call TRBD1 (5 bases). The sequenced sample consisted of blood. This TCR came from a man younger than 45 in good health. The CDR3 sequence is CASENYSTELAKNIQYF. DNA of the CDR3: TGTGCCAGCGAAAATTATTCGACAGAGCTAGCCAAAAACATTCAGTACTTC.